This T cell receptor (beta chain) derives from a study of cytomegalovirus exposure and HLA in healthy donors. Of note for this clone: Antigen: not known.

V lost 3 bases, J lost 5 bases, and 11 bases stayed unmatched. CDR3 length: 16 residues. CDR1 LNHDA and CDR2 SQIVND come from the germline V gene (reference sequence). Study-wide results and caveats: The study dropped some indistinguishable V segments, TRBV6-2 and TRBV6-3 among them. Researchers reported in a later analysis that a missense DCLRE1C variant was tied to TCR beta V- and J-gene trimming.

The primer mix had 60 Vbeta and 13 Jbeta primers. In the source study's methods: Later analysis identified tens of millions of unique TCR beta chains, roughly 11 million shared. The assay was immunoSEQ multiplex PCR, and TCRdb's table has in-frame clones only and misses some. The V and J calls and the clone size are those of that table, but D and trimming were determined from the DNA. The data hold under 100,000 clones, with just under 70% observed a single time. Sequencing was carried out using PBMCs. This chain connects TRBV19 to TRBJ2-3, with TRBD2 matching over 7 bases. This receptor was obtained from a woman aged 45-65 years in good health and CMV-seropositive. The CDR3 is CASSMRGGSEGDTQYF. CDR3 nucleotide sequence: TGTGCCAGTAGTATGAGGGGCGGGAGCGAGGGAGATACGCAGTATTTT.